The 14 T cell receptor beta chains below were found in one sample sequenced in a study of T cell repertoires in cytomegalovirus infection. TCRdb reanalysed the reads using MiXCR and keeps one entry per CDR3 protein. The sample consists of about 320,000 distinct CDR3 sequences, roughly 9.5% of them appearing once. The sequencing sample was made of PBMCs. The source is a human donor in good health (CMV status not recorded). Some clones in this sample may be carry-over from other donors' samples.

This clonotype was detected only a few times. This sequence joins TRBV27 and TRBJ1-5, with D hard to call. The CDR3 consists of 10 residues. V lost 7 bases, J lost 6 bases, and 4 bases lay in between. Germline loops: CDR1 MNHEY, CDR2 SMNVEV (reference sequence). CDR3 coding DNA: TGTGCCAGCATTTGTCAGCCCCAGCATTTT. Amino acid sequence: CASICQPQHF.

In the case of this clonotype: At one of its ends the junction is not consistent with the germline gene, which may arise from a read error. The chain recombines TRBV28 with TRBJ1-4; TRBD1 matches 8 bases. This CDR3 region has 12 residues. Germline V gives CDR1 MDHEN, CDR2 SYDVKM. For the CDR3, the DNA is TGTGCCAGCAGTGTGGGACAGGACTACCGCACTTTT. Protein product: CASSVGQDYRTF.

The chain uses TRBV12-3 or TRBV12-4 and TRBJ1-5; weak D call: TRBD1 (6 bases). The CDR3 runs 15 residues. The V end was cut by 7 bases, the J end by 1 base, with 14 bases between. The CDR3 loop reads CASKEGELSNQPQHF. The DNA for the CDR3 is TGTGCCAGCAAGGAGGGGGAATTAAGCAATCAGCCCCAGCATTTT.

The chain couples TRBV7-3 to TRBJ1-4; no reliable D call. The CDR3 is 13 amino acids. V lost 5 bases, J lost 5 bases, and 9 bases lay in between. CDR1 and CDR2 (germline): SGHTA, FQGTGA. The CDR3 sequence is CASSEQPNEKLFF. CDR3 sequence (DNA): TGTGCCAGCAGCGAACAGCCGAATGAAAAACTGTTTTTT.

This clonotype has ten or more counts. The chain employs TRBV12-3 or TRBV12-4 and TRBJ2-5, with no clear D. Deletions cut 6 bases from V and 5 bases from J, with 13 bases between. The length of the CDR3 is 13 residues. CDR3 DNA: TGTGCCAGCAGCCCCGCGAGTAGGGAGACCCAGTACTTC. Encoded protein: CASSPASRETQYF.

This clonotype occurred many times. The chain joins TRBV28 to TRBJ1-1; a weak D match, TRBD1 (6 bases). CDR3 length equals 15 residues. Germline V gene data show CDR1 as MDHEN and CDR2 as SYDVKM. The V gene lost 4 bases and the J gene lost 4 bases, with 16 bases spanning the gap. CDR3: CASSSTGPGGTEAFF. CDR3 DNA sequence: TGTGCCAGCAGTTCAACAGGGCCCGGCGGCACTGAAGCTTTCTTT.

This clonotype was recorded at least ten times. This rearrangement joins TRBV7-9 to TRBJ1-1; D is unresolved. Germline V lookup: CDR1 SEHNR, CDR2 FQNEAQ (reference sequence). This CDR3 comprises 11 residues. V was cut by 7 bases and J by 5 bases, with 8 bases left in between. The CDR3 nucleotides read TGTGCCAGCACCGAGAAGACTGAAGCTTTCTTT. It encodes CASTEKTEAFF.

The V gene is TRBV19, the J gene TRBJ2-1, with D perhaps matching TRBD1 (5 bases). CDR1 LNHDA and CDR2 SQIVND come from the germline V gene (reference sequence). There are 13 residues in the CDR3. Trimming cost V 7 bases and J 8 bases, with 15 bases left between them. The CDR3 region is CASTEGALDEQFF. The CDR3 bases are TGTGCCAGTACCGAAGGGGCCCTCGATGAGCAGTTCTTC.

This clonotype was counted at least ten times. The gene calls are TRBV28 and TRBJ2-5; no firm D call. Looked up from germline, CDR1 is MDHEN and CDR2 is SYDVKM. V gave up 2 bases and J gave up 10 bases, with 11 bases separating them. The CDR3 totals 12 residues. CDR3 sequence: CASSLQIGVQYF. In DNA form, the CDR3 reads TGTGCCAGCAGTTTACAGATTGGTGTCCAGTACTTC.

This clonotype came up many times. V gene TRBV7-9 combines with J gene TRBJ2-7; D uncertain. V was pared by 2 bases and J by 0 bases, with 8 bases between. The CDR3 totals 14 residues. Per germline, CDR1 SEHNR and CDR2 FQNEAQ (reference sequence). The CDR3 nucleotides are TGTGCCAGCAGCTTAATAACGGCCTCCTACGAGCAGTACTTC. The encoded protein is CASSLITASYEQYF.

Points on this clonotype: This could be a read error, since a much larger clone is one nucleotide away. A read error is likely, as this CDR3 ends without the conserved phenylalanine or tryptophan. The V call is TRBV7-3, the J call TRBJ2-2, with 8 positions matching TRBD1. The CDR3 spans 14 residues. Germline values: CDR1 SGHTA, CDR2 FQGTGA. The junction had 5 bases not matched to a gene; V was cut back by 4 bases and J by 7 bases. The CDR3 DNA reads as TGTGCCAGCAGCTCTCAGGGGGCAATCGGGGAGCTGTTTCTT. This codes for CASSSQGAIGELFL.

In its sample, this clonotype was seen many times. This chain links TRBV6-1 with TRBJ2-4, with 9 bases matching TRBD1. V shed 4 bases, J shed 1 base, and the junction held 17 bases outside the gene matches. Per the germline V gene, CDR1 is MNHNS and CDR2 is SASEGT. This CDR3 contains 20 residues. The chain's CDR3 is CASSAYRGLYLEGAKNIQYF. The CDR3 nucleotides are TGTGCCAGCAGTGCCTACAGGGGGCTTTATCTCGAGGGTGCCAAAAACATTCAGTACTTC.

This clonotype occurred a few times. The chain couples TRBV28 to TRBJ2-1; D could derive from TRBD1 or TRBD2 (5 bases each). Between the trimmed V and J ends, which lost 6 bases and 4 bases, there was a span of 22 bases. The CDR3 runs 17 residues. CDR1 is MDHEN and CDR2 is SYDVKM in the germline V gene. The DNA of the CDR3 is TGTGCCAGCAGCCCAAACCGGGGCGGTAGGAGATACAATGAGCAGTTCTTC. Amino acid sequence: CASSPNRGGRRYNEQFF.

The chain uses TRBV20-1 and TRBJ2-3, with D maybe TRBD1 (6 bases). V lost 5 bases and J 7 bases, leaving 16 bases between the germline ends. Germline loops: CDR1 DFQATT, CDR2 SNEGSKA (reference sequence). The CDR3 contains 13 residues. CDR3 nucleotide sequence: TGCAGTGCTGGCCTCCGAGGACAGCATACGCAGTATTTT. This gives the protein CSAGLRGQHTQYF.